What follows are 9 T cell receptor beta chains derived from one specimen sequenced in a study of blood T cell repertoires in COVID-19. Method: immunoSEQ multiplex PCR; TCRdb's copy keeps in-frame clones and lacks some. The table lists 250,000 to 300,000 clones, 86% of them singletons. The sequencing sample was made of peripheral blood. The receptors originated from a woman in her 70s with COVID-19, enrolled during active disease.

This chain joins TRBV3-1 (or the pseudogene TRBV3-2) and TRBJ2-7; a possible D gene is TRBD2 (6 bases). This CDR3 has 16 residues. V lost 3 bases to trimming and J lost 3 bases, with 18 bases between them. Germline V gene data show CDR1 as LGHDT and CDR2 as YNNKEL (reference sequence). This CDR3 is CASSHLPGLVHYEQYF. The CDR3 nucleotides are TGTGCCAGCAGCCACTTGCCGGGACTCGTACACTACGAGCAGTACTTC.

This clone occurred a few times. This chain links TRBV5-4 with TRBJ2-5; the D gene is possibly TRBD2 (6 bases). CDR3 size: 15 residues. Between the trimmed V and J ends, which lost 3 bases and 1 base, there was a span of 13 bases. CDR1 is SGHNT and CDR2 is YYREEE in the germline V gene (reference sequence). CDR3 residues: CASSSLGGGQETQYF. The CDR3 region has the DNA TGTGCCAGCAGCTCGCTTGGGGGAGGCCAAGAGACCCAGTACTTC.

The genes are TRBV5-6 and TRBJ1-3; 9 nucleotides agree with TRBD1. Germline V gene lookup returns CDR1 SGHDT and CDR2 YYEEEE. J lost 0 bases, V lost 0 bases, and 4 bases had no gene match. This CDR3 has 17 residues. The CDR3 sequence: CASSLGTGAFSGNTIYF. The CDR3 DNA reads TGTGCCAGCAGCTTGGGGACAGGGGCCTTCTCTGGAAACACCATATATTTT.

The chain's CDR3 is CASSWGTGANVLTF. The CDR3, as DNA: TGTGCCAGCAGCTGGGGCACTGGGGCCAACGTCCTGACTTTC. This rearrangement joins TRBV5-6 to TRBJ2-6; the D gene is possibly TRBD1 (5 bases). Germline V gene sequence: CDR1 SGHDT, CDR2 YYEEEE. V dropped 3 bases and J dropped 2 bases, with 6 bases sitting between them. The CDR3 consists of 14 residues.

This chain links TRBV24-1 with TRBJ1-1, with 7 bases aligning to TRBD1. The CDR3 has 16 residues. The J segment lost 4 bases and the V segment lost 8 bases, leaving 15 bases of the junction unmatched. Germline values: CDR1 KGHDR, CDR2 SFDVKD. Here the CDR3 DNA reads TGTGCCACCACCGATTCAAGGGCACAGGGGACCACTGAAGCTTTCTTT. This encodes CATTDSRAQGTTEAFF.

The CDR3 DNA reads TGTGCCAGCTCACCAGGACCGGGACAGAGAAATTCACCCCTCCACTTT. The encoded protein is CASSPGPGQRNSPLHF. The rearrangement joins TRBV18 to TRBJ1-6, with 7 bases fitting TRBD1. V trimming: 2 bases; J trimming: 7 bases; junction bases outside the gene matches: 8. The CDR3 is 16 amino acids. Germline CDR1 and CDR2: KGHSH and LQKENI.

This CDR3 is CASSLDGLNTEAFF. CDR3 sequence (DNA): TGTGCCAGCAGCTTAGACGGTTTGAACACTGAAGCTTTCTTT. The V and J genes are TRBV11-3 and TRBJ1-1, with D hard to call. The CDR3 loop spans 14 amino acids. V was trimmed by 0 bases and J by 0 bases, leaving 5 bases between them. The germline CDR1 and CDR2 sequences are SGHNT and YENEEA.

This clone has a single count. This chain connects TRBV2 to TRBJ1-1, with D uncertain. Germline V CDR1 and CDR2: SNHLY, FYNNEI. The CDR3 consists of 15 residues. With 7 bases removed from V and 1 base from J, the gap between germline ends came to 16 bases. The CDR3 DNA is TGTGCCAGCAACGGGTTTCAAGGCCGGAACACTGAAGCTTTCTTT. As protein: CASNGFQGRNTEAFF.

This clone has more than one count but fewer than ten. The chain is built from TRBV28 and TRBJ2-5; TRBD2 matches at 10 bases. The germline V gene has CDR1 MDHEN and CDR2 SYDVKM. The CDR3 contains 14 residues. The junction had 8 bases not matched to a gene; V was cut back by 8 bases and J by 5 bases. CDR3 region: CASGAAGGRETQYF. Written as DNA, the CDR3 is TGTGCCAGCGGAGCAGCGGGGGGGCGTGAGACCCAGTACTTC.